The 25 T cell receptor beta chains listed next were all sequenced from one sample in a study of T cell responses to AZD1222 COVID-19 vaccine. Profiling relied on immunoSEQ multiplex PCR, and the TCRdb table lists in-frame clones only, not all of them. The sample carries about 170,000 clones, roughly 85% recorded once. The sequencing used peripheral blood, collected 28 days after the second AZD1222 dose. These receptors all come from an adult who received the AZD1222 COVID-19 vaccine.

The sample holds a few counts of this clone. The rearrangement links TRBV11-3 to TRBJ2-1; 8 nucleotides align to TRBD2. The trim removed 2 bases at V and 10 bases at J, leaving 10 bases unmatched. CDR3 length: 15 amino acids. The germline gives CDR1 SGHNT, CDR2 YENEEA. CDR3 sequence reads: CASSLSPSGFSEQFF. The CDR3 nucleotides are TGTGCCAGCAGCTTAAGTCCTAGCGGGTTCAGCGAGCAGTTCTTC.

The genes are TRBV10-3 and TRBJ1-2; D possibly corresponds to TRBD1 (5 bases). The CDR3 contains 16 residues. In germline, CDR1 is ENHRY, CDR2 SYGVKD. Trimming removed 0 bases from V and 2 bases from J, with 13 bases in between. CDR3 nucleotide sequence: TGTGCCATCAGTGAGTCAAACTCGGGGGTCAACTATGGCTACACCTTC. Translated, it gives CAISESNSGVNYGYTF.

J is TRBJ2-7 and V is TRBV7-8; possibly TRBD2 for D (5 bases). The V gene's germline CDR1 is SGHVS and CDR2 FQNEAQ. V lost 4 bases and J 0 bases, leaving 10 bases between the germline ends. This CDR3 contains 14 residues. CDR3 protein: CASSSREGSYEQYF. CDR3 nucleotide sequence: TGTGCCAGCAGCTCCCGTGAGGGCTCCTACGAGCAGTACTTC.

V and J are TRBV18 and TRBJ1-6; D is unclear. This CDR3 has 15 residues. Trimming left V 3 bases short and J 5 bases short, with 11 bases between. CDR1 KGHSH and CDR2 LQKENI come from the germline V gene. DNA of the CDR3: TGTGCCAGCTCACCCATTCCATCCGATAATTCACCCCTCCACTTT. Encoded protein: CASSPIPSDNSPLHF.

This clone was seen a handful of times. The chain combines TRBV4-3 with TRBJ2-7, with TRBD2 as a possible D gene (6 bases). V dropped 0 bases and J dropped 7 bases, with 22 bases sitting between them. CDR1 is LGHNA and CDR2 is YSLEER in the germline V gene. This CDR3 region has 17 residues. The CDR3 loop is CASSQEGGEWSRGEQYF. The DNA for the CDR3 is TGCGCCAGCAGCCAAGAAGGTGGGGAATGGAGCCGGGGGGAGCAGTACTTC.

V and J are TRBV5-5 and TRBJ1-1; D unclear. The V gene's germline CDR1 is SGHKS and CDR2 YYEKEE (reference sequence). V was pared by 4 bases and J by 4 bases, with 14 bases between. The CDR3 consists of 14 residues. CDR3 residues: CASSLPWAGTEAFF. The CDR3 nucleotides read TGTGCCAGCAGCCTCCCGTGGGCTGGCACTGAAGCTTTCTTT.

A few counts support this clone. This sequence joins TRBV2 and TRBJ1-1, with D possibly matching TRBD1 (5 bases). This CDR3 contains 12 residues. The V and J ends lost 5 bases and 4 bases respectively, with 8 bases between them. CDR1 and CDR2 from the germline V gene are SNHLY and FYNNEI. The CDR3 DNA reads as TGTGCCAGCAGTAGACAGAGCACTGAAGCTTTCTTT. This encodes CASSRQSTEAFF.

The sample holds a few counts of this clone. The chain has TRBV6-5 and TRBJ1-4; possible D gene TRBD1, 6 bases. Germline CDR1 is MNHEY and CDR2 is SVGAGI. V was cut by 6 bases and J by 7 bases, with 15 bases left in between. The CDR3 has 14 residues. CDR3 amino acids: CASRGAFSGEKLFF. Here the CDR3 DNA reads TGTGCCAGCAGGGGGGCCTTCTCGGGTGAAAAACTGTTTTTT.

Concerning this clone: Compared with germline, one end of the junction differs, possibly owing to a read error. The chain joins TRBV3-1 (or the pseudogene TRBV3-2) to TRBJ2-7, with TRBD2 matching 7 bases. The germline V gene has CDR1 LGHDT and CDR2 YNNKEL (reference sequence). The CDR3 length is 16 residues. CDR3 sequence: CASSEEPSGAMWEQYF. In nucleotides, the CDR3 is TGTGCCAGCAGCGAAGAACCTAGCGGCGCCATGTGGGAGCAGTACTTC.

This clone appeared a single time. The chain has TRBV2 and TRBJ1-1; TRBD1 might be the D (5 bases). V lost 4 bases to trimming and J lost 7 bases, with 16 bases between them. CDR3 size: 14 residues. CDR1 is SNHLY, CDR2 FYNNEI, per germline. CDR3 DNA: TGTGCCAGCAGTGCCGTCGTTGGGGGTATTGAAGCTTTCTTT. Its translation is CASSAVVGGIEAFF.

This chain joins TRBV19 and TRBJ1-4, with D possibly TRBD1 on 6 matching bases. The V gene's germline CDR1 is LNHDA and CDR2 SQIVND (reference sequence). The CDR3 totals 18 residues. V was pared by 5 bases and J by 0 bases, with 19 bases between. The CDR3 reads CASSSTGFLTATNEKLFF. CDR3 DNA sequence: TGTGCCAGTAGTTCGACAGGATTTCTTACGGCAACTAATGAAAAACTGTTTTTT.

This clone has only a few counts. This sequence joins TRBV6-5 and TRBJ1-5, with a possible D match to TRBD1 (6 bases). V shed 7 bases and J shed 4 bases, with 17 bases lying between them. This CDR3 spans 15 amino acids. CDR1 and CDR2 from the germline V gene are MNHEY and SVGAGI. CDR3 bases: TGTGCCAGCAAGCCGGGACCGAGGGGGAATCAGCCCCAGCATTTT. Translating gives CASKPGPRGNQPQHF.

The genes are TRBV11-2 and TRBJ2-7, with a possible D match to TRBD2 (5 bases). Trimming took off 2 bases at V and 3 bases at J, with 11 bases between the two ends. The germline V gene encodes CDR1 SGHAT and CDR2 FQNNGV. There are 14 residues in the CDR3. As DNA, the CDR3 is TGTGCCAGCAGCTTATACGGGGAGATCTACGAGCAGTACTTC. It specifies CASSLYGEIYEQYF.

The chain uses TRBV4-2 and TRBJ2-6, with D perhaps TRBD2 (5 bases). Trimming removed 0 bases at V and 2 bases at J, with 14 bases between. Germline V gene data show CDR1 as LGHNA and CDR2 as YNFKEQ. The CDR3 is made up of 18 amino acids. The chain's CDR3 is CASSQDNLAGTGANVLTF. CDR3 in DNA: TGTGCCAGCAGCCAAGATAATCTAGCAGGAACTGGGGCCAACGTCCTGACTTTC.

Here the CDR3 DNA reads TGTGCCAGCAGTCGAGGGGCGGGCACAGATACGCAGTATTTT. Translation: CASSRGAGTDTQYF. This chain links TRBV2 with TRBJ2-3; D assignment may be TRBD1 or TRBD2 (5 bases each). From germline, CDR1 is SNHLY and CDR2 FYNNEI. The CDR3 spans 14 residues. Trimming stripped 5 bases from V and 1 base from J, with 10 bases between.

The chain links TRBV15 to TRBJ2-7; possibly TRBD2 for D (5 bases). The germline V and J ends were trimmed by 3 bases and 3 bases, with 15 bases remaining between them. Germline lookup yields CDR1 LNHNV and CDR2 YYDKDF (reference sequence). The CDR3 contains 15 residues. CDR3 amino acids: CATSSFPGISYEQYF. Written as DNA, the CDR3 is TGTGCCACCAGCAGCTTCCCCGGGATAAGCTACGAGCAGTACTTC.

For the CDR3, the DNA is TGCAGCGTTGAAGGGGGAGGGGGACCAATTAACTATGGCTACACCTTC. It codes for CSVEGGGGPINYGYTF. The chain joins TRBV29-1 to TRBJ1-2; possible D gene TRBD1, 6 bases. Germline V gene sequence: CDR1 SQVTM, CDR2 ANQGSEA. CDR3 length: 16 residues. V was pared by 1 base and J by 1 base, with 16 bases between.

The V and J genes are TRBV3-1 (or the pseudogene TRBV3-2) and TRBJ2-1, with TRBD2 identical over 9 bases. There are 16 residues in the CDR3. Germline-derived CDR1 and CDR2 are LGHDT and YNNKEL (reference sequence). V dropped 4 bases and J dropped 2; count of bases not matched to a gene: 6. The CDR3 DNA reads TGTGCCAGCAGCCCCCAAGCGGGGGGAACCTACAATGAGCAGTTCTTC. It specifies CASSPQAGGTYNEQFF.

This sequence joins TRBV5-1 and TRBJ2-1, with D possibly being TRBD1 (6 bases). CDR3 length: 19 residues. Looked up from germline, CDR1 is SGHRS and CDR2 is YFSETQ. Trimming cost V 4 bases and J 6 bases, with 29 bases left between them. CDR3 sequence reads: CASSKGGWLQTNSVNEQFF. The CDR3 DNA sequence: TGCGCCAGCAGCAAAGGGGGTTGGCTACAAACCAACTCGGTCAATGAGCAGTTCTTC.

The chain combines TRBV28 with TRBJ1-1; maybe TRBD1 (5 bases). Trimming took 6 bases from V and 6 from J, leaving 20 bases between them. The CDR3 sequence is 15 residues long. Germline CDR1 and CDR2: MDHEN and SYDVKM. The CDR3 here is CASSSPRAPLPEAFF. The DNA for the CDR3 is TGTGCCAGCAGCTCCCCCAGGGCACCGCTCCCTGAAGCTTTCTTT.

CDR3 DNA: TGCGCCAGCAGCTTGGCGCGGACAGGGGACTATGGCTACACCTTC. Amino acids: CASSLARTGDYGYTF. The V call is TRBV5-1, the J call TRBJ1-2; 9 nucleotides align to TRBD1. In germline, CDR1 is SGHRS, CDR2 YFSETQ. After removal of 0 bases from V and 3 bases from J, the junction contained 3 bases not matched to a gene. The CDR3 runs to 15 residues.

The chain joins TRBV18 to TRBJ1-6, with D maybe TRBD1 (6 bases). Germline CDR1 is KGHSH and CDR2 is LQKENI. V lost 6 bases and J 3 bases, leaving 9 bases between the germline ends. The CDR3 has 14 amino acids. The CDR3 region is CASSGDNYNSPLHF. CDR3 DNA: TGTGCCAGCTCCGGGGACAACTATAATTCACCCCTCCACTTT. Full variable domain (outside the CDR3, taken from reference TRBV18 and TRBJ1-6): NAGVMQNPRHLVRRRGQEARLRCSPMKGHSHVYWYRQLPEEGLKFMVYLQKENIIDESGMPKERFSAEFPKEGPSILRIQQVVRGDSAAYFCASSGDNYNSPLHFGNGTRLTVT.

The table lists this clone with many counts. The chain is built from TRBV7-8 and TRBJ1-1; perhaps TRBD1 as D (5 bases). The CDR3 runs to 13 residues. Per the germline V gene, CDR1 is SGHVS and CDR2 is FQNEAQ. Trimming removed 2 bases from V and 8 bases from J, with 12 bases in between. CDR3 protein: CASSLQSAGEAFF. Written as DNA, the CDR3 is TGTGCCAGCAGCTTACAATCGGCAGGGGAAGCTTTCTTT. The whole variable domain, filled in from reference TRBV7-8 and TRBJ1-1, reads GAGVSQSPRYKVAKRGQDVALRCDPISGHVSLFWYQQALGQGPEFLTYFQNEAQLDKSGLPSDRFFAERPEGSVSTLKIQRTQQEDSAVYLCASSLQSAGEAFFGQGTRLTVV.

V usage is TRBV4-1 and J usage is TRBJ1-1, with D uncertain. The germline V and J ends were trimmed by 1 base and 4 bases, with 10 bases remaining between them. The CDR3 covers 14 residues. Germline CDR1 and CDR2: MGHRA and YSYEKL. The CDR3 nucleotides are TGCGCCAGCAGCCAAGCACTGAGCAGCACTGAAGCTTTCTTT. Translation gives CASSQALSSTEAFF.

This clone was counted a single time. V and J are TRBV5-6 and TRBJ1-1; TRBD1 might be the D (5 bases). V gave up 7 bases and J gave up 0 bases, with 19 bases separating them. CDR1 SGHDT and CDR2 YYEEEE come from the germline V gene. CDR3 size: 16 residues. CDR3 sequence (DNA): TGTGCCAGCTCGCTGTTGACGGGACTTATGAACACTGAAGCTTTCTTT. Amino acid sequence: CASSLLTGLMNTEAFF.